This TCR beta chain originates from a study of shared clonotypes between healthy human individuals. Whole-study results and caveats: Sequencing depth was a factor that was expected to affect clonotype sharing among donors.

This clone was observed a few times. Its antigen is not identified. Other nucleotide sequences in the sample specify the same CDR3. CDR3 size: 14 residues. V was clipped by 5 bases and J by 3 bases, with 14 bases between them. Germline loops: CDR1 MNHEY, CDR2 SMNVEV (reference sequence). Generated by immunoSEQ multiplex PCR, the TCRdb table keeps only in-frame clones and is missing some. This sample has about 1 million clones, with 60% to 80% found just once. The sample was memory CD4+ T cells sorted from blood. Subset in this sample: CD45RA-negative fraction. The TCR sequence derives from a man aged 18 to 29 in good health. The chain recombines TRBV27 with TRBJ2-7, with D tentatively TRBD2 (6 bases). CDR3 loop: CASSPRRGGYEQYF. CDR3 sequence (DNA): TGTGCCAGCAGTCCCCGGAGGGGCGGCTACGAGCAGTACTTC.